The 27 T cell receptor beta chains in this list originate from one sample, sequenced in a study of monozygotic twins with inflammatory bowel disease. One entry per CDR3 protein, without DNA, is what TCRdb gives after re-calling the 5' RACE reads. The record lists hundreds of thousands of distinct CDR3 sequences, of which the ten most abundant hold approximately 5.4%. Sequenced sample: blood. Receptors were obtained from a human donor with ulcerative colitis or Crohn's disease, or a healthy co-twin of an affected twin (not recorded which).

The chain couples TRBV25-1 to TRBJ2-7; TCRdb proposes TRBD2, but this gene call is untestable without DNA. The CDR3 is 15 amino acids. Per germline, CDR1 MGHDK and CDR2 SYGVNS. This chain's CDR3 is CASSESGPPQYEQYF.

V is TRBV7-9 and J is TRBJ1-1; TCRdb picks TRBD1, but there is no DNA to check that call. This CDR3 is 14 amino acids long. Germline V lookup: CDR1 SEHNR, CDR2 FQNEAQ (reference sequence). The CDR3 sequence: CASGPDSRNTEAFF.

The chain is built from TRBV7-9 and TRBJ2-7; TCRdb selects TRBD1, and the lack of DNA leaves this call unchecked. The CDR3 is made up of 14 amino acids. Germline CDR1 and CDR2: SEHNR and FQNEAQ (reference sequence). CDR3: CASSSDRTNYEQYF.

This chain joins TRBV5-1 and TRBJ2-5; absent DNA, TCRdb's TRBD1 call cannot be checked. CDR3 length: 14 residues. Germline values: CDR1 SGHRS, CDR2 YFSETQ. CDR3: CASSLARGSETQYF.

This sequence joins TRBV27 and TRBJ1-1. The CDR3 is made up of 11 amino acids. Germline CDR1 is MNHEY and CDR2 is SMNVEV (reference sequence). The CDR3 here is CASGLNTEAFF.

This chain joins TRBV7-2 and TRBJ1-1. This CDR3 has 16 amino acids. Germline V gives CDR1 SGHTA, CDR2 FQGNSA. The CDR3 sequence is CASSKIGQVGNTEAFF.

This chain joins TRBV5-1 and TRBJ1-5; the D call from TCRdb, TRBD1, cannot be confirmed without DNA. From germline, CDR1 is SGHRS and CDR2 YFSETQ. The CDR3 extends over 16 amino acids. CDR3 loop: CASSLGTGGDNQPQHF.

The chain is built from TRBV7-2 and TRBJ2-7; the D gene TCRdb calls, TRBD2, cannot be checked with no DNA. There are 14 residues in the CDR3. CDR1 and CDR2 from the germline V gene are SGHTA and FQGNSA. The CDR3 region is CASSLAGPAYEQYF.

The chain joins TRBV20-1 to TRBJ2-1; TCRdb returns TRBD2, unconfirmable since there is no DNA. The V gene's germline CDR1 is DFQATT and CDR2 SNEGSKA (reference sequence). The CDR3 extends over 13 amino acids. The CDR3 reads CSARLAGAYEQFF.

The rearrangement joins TRBV7-2 to TRBJ2-3; TCRdb reports TRBD1, a call that lacks DNA to check it against. The germline V gene has CDR1 SGHTA and CDR2 FQGNSA. The CDR3 sequence is 16 residues long. The CDR3 loop is CASSLAGGAVADTQYF.

This sequence joins TRBV12-3 or TRBV12-4 and TRBJ2-1; checking the TCRdb D call of TRBD1 is not possible without DNA. The CDR3 is 15 residues long. CDR3 loop: CASSPAGQEVREQFF.

The V call is TRBV28, the J call TRBJ2-3; absent DNA, TCRdb's TRBD1 call cannot be checked. The germline V gene encodes CDR1 MDHEN and CDR2 SYDVKM. The CDR3 runs 16 residues. The CDR3 loop reads CASSLLTGNPTDTQYF. The full variable domain, with the rest looked up from reference TRBV28 and TRBJ2-3, is DVKVTQSSRYLVKRTGEKVFLECVQDMDHENMFWYRQDPGLGLRLIYFSYDVKMKEKGDIPEGYSVSREKKERFSLILESASTNQTSMYLCASSLLTGNPTDTQYFGPGTRLTVL.

This chain links TRBV12-3 or TRBV12-4 with TRBJ2-6. CDR3 size: 15 residues. Here the CDR3 reads CASSLKVGGANVLTF.

The chain carries TRBV7-8 and TRBJ2-1; TCRdb's assignment of TRBD1 cannot be checked, as there is no DNA. This CDR3 is 15 amino acids long. The V gene's germline CDR1 is SGHVS and CDR2 FQNEAQ. The CDR3 sequence: CASSYYTGTTNEQFF.

J is TRBJ2-4 and V is TRBV7-2; TCRdb picks TRBD2, but there is no DNA to check that call. Germline lookup yields CDR1 SGHTA and CDR2 FQGNSA. The CDR3 extends over 17 amino acids. CDR3 in amino acids: CASSPRGASVAKNIQYF.

The V call is TRBV12-3 or TRBV12-4, the J call TRBJ1-2. The CDR3 covers 11 residues. The CDR3 protein is CASSASDGYTF.

The chain has TRBV24-1 and TRBJ2-2. The CDR3 covers 17 residues. Germline loops: CDR1 KGHDR, CDR2 SFDVKD. CDR3 amino acids: CATSDLHGYANTGELFF.

V usage is TRBV7-2 and J usage is TRBJ2-3; TCRdb outputs TRBD2, but without DNA this stays unchecked. The CDR3 is made up of 14 amino acids. The germline V gene has CDR1 SGHTA and CDR2 FQGNSA. This chain's CDR3 is CASSLEIAVSTQYF.

The V call is TRBV28, the J call TRBJ1-5. CDR1 MDHEN and CDR2 SYDVKM come from the germline V gene. This CDR3 contains 14 residues. CDR3 amino acids: CASRGWPSNQPQHF.

V and J are TRBV7-8 and TRBJ1-4. Germline CDR1 and CDR2: SGHVS and FQNEAQ. This CDR3 comprises 13 residues. The CDR3 reads CASSFEWDEKLFF. The full variable domain, its missing parts supplied by reference TRBV7-8 and TRBJ1-4, is GAGVSQSPRYKVAKRGQDVALRCDPISGHVSLFWYQQALGQGPEFLTYFQNEAQLDKSGLPSDRFFAERPEGSVSTLKIQRTQQEDSAVYLCASSFEWDEKLFFGSGTQLSVL.

This chain joins TRBV6-1 and TRBJ2-1; the D call of TRBD2 rests on TCRdb alone, since no DNA is present to check it. The CDR3 totals 16 residues. Germline CDR1 MNHNS, CDR2 SASEGT. CDR3 sequence: CASRKGMARAKNEQFF.

The gene calls are TRBV7-2 and TRBJ1-5; as DNA is missing, the TRBD1 call by TCRdb cannot be tested. From germline, CDR1 is SGHTA and CDR2 FQGNSA. The CDR3 spans 13 residues. CDR3 amino acids: CASSQQLGMPQHF. Together with reference TRBV7-2 and TRBJ1-5, the CDR3 gives the full variable domain: GAGVSQSPSNKVTEKGKDVELRCDPISGHTALYWYRQSLGQGLEFLIYFQGNSAPDKSGLPSDRFSAERTGGSVSTLTIQRTQQEDSAVYLCASSQQLGMPQHFGDGTRLSIL.

The chain combines TRBV25-1 with TRBJ1-5. The CDR3 contains 12 residues. CDR1 is MGHDK, CDR2 SYGVNS, per germline. CDR3 sequence: CASGPGNQPQHF.

The chain combines TRBV29-1 with TRBJ2-2; TCRdb designates TRBD1, a call that cannot be tested without DNA. Germline assignment: CDR1 SQVTM and CDR2 ANQGSEA. The CDR3 contains 15 residues. The CDR3 sequence: CSVSQGVGSTGELFF.

The chain joins TRBV5-6 to TRBJ1-4; TCRdb's D call, TRBD1, is unchecked because there is no DNA. Germline-derived CDR1 and CDR2 are SGHDT and YYEEEE. The CDR3 length is 14 residues. The CDR3: CASSLLRQTEKLFF.

The chain joins TRBV24-1 to TRBJ2-3; TCRdb picks TRBD1, but there is no DNA to check that call. This CDR3 contains 15 residues. Per germline, CDR1 KGHDR and CDR2 SFDVKD. The CDR3 protein is CATSSPGPRTDTQYF.

This rearrangement joins TRBV7-9 to TRBJ1-2. CDR1 SEHNR and CDR2 FQNEAQ come from the germline V gene (reference sequence). The CDR3 is made up of 11 amino acids. The CDR3 is CASSLVEPPTF.